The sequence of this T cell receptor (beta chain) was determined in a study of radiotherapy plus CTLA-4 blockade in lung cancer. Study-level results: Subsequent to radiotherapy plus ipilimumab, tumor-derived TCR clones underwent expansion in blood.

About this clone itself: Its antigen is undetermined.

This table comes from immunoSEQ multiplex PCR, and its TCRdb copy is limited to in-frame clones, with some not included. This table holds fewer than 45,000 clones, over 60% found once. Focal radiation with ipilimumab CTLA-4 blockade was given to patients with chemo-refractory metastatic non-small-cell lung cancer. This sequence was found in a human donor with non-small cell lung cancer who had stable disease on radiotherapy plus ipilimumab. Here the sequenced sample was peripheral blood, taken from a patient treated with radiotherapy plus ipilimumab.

CDR3: CASSRPSRGDEQFF. CDR3 coding DNA: TGTGCCAGCAGTAGGCCGTCCCGCGGGGATGAGCAGTTCTTC. J is TRBJ2-1 and V is TRBV6-5; D possibly corresponds to TRBD2 (6 bases). Germline V lookup: CDR1 MNHEY, CDR2 SVGAGI. Trimming removed 5 bases from V and 8 bases from J, with 16 bases in between. CDR3 length: 14 residues.